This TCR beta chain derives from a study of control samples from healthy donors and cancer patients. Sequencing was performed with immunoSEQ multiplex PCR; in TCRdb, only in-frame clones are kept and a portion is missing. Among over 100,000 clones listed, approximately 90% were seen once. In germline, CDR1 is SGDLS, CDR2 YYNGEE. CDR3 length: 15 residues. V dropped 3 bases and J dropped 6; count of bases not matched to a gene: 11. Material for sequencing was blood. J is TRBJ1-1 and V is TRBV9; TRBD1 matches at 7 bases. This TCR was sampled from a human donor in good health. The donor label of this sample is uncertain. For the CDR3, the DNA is TGTGCCAGCAGCGCCCAACAGGGGCCGTTTTCTGAAGCTTTCTTT. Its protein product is CASSAQQGPFSEAFF.